This T cell receptor (beta chain) was captured in a study of blood T cells in healthy people across ages. Across the whole study: Per every two T cells, about one barcoded beta molecule was captured by template switching.

Together with a sample-barcoded 5' primer, a J-beta primer mix was included in a second PCR lasting roughly 6 to 12 cycles. Any given sample supplied a minimum of 3 million CDR3-containing paired-end reads. TCRdb re-derived calls from the 5' RACE reads in MiXCR, one entry per CDR3 protein. The repertoire holds under 2,000,000 distinct CDR3 sequences, with less than 50% as singletons. As for this clonotype: Its antigen remains unknown.

Looked up from germline, CDR1 is DFQATT and CDR2 is SNEGSKA (reference sequence). CDR3 length equals 15 residues. Trimming removed 3 bases at V and 2 bases at J, with 15 bases between. Study-level results: Whereas aged donors had fewer naive CD4+ cells, long-lived donors had more of them and higher diversity.

The TCR was taken from a woman aged 40 to 50 in good health. The chain is built from TRBV20-1 and TRBJ2-3; possible D gene TRBD2, 7 bases. Sequencing was carried out using blood. CDR3 loop: CSASGGALNTDTQYF. Here the CDR3 DNA reads TGCAGTGCTAGTGGGGGGGCACTGAACACAGATACGCAGTATTTT.